The 16 T cell receptor beta chains presented below share a single source sample, sequenced in a study of blood T cells in healthy people across ages. It was with a sample-barcoded 5' primer and a J-beta primer mix that a second PCR of about 7 to 12 cycles was run. TCRdb reprocessed the 5' RACE reads with MiXCR, giving one entry per CDR3 protein. This sample has 700,000 or so distinct CDR3 sequences; approximately 40% occur once, and the top ten carry around 32%. Material for sequencing was blood. These receptors originate from an elderly man in good health.

This clonotype was seen a single time. The gene calls are TRBV4-3 and TRBJ1-1; D unresolved. This CDR3 is 13 amino acids long. Trimming took 1 base from V and 6 from J, leaving 9 bases between them. The germline V gene has CDR1 LGHNA and CDR2 YSLEER. The CDR3 loop is CASSQGNMAEAFF. CDR3 nucleotide sequence: TGCGCCAGCAGCCAAGGTAACATGGCTGAAGCTTTCTTT.

This clonotype was observed at least ten times. The gene calls are TRBV29-1 and TRBJ1-2, with 9 bases matching TRBD1. The CDR3 spans 15 residues. V lost 4 bases and J lost 5; bases outside the gene matches: 11. From germline, CDR1 is SQVTM and CDR2 ANQGSEA. The CDR3 spells CSVGDRATTQYGYTF. The DNA of the CDR3 is TGCAGCGTTGGGGACAGGGCCACCACTCAATATGGCTACACCTTC.

This chain links TRBV20-1 with TRBJ2-5; 13 bases agree with TRBD2. The germline CDR1 and CDR2 sequences are DFQATT and SNEGSKA (reference sequence). V shed 0 bases, J shed 0 bases, and the junction held 7 bases outside the gene matches. This CDR3 contains 18 residues. CDR3 protein: CSAREELAGGTYQETQYF. DNA of the CDR3: TGCAGTGCTAGAGAAGAACTAGCGGGGGGGACGTACCAAGAGACCCAGTACTTC.

The rearrangement joins TRBV18 to TRBJ1-1; D is uncertain. Germline assignment: CDR1 KGHSH and CDR2 LQKENI. V was pared by 3 bases and J by 4 bases, with 12 bases between. There are 14 residues in the CDR3. The CDR3 protein is CASSPGQSGTEAFF. In DNA form, the CDR3 reads TGTGCCAGCTCACCCGGCCAGTCGGGCACTGAAGCTTTCTTT.

This clonotype has ten or more counts. The chain links TRBV4-2 to TRBJ2-7, with a possible D match to TRBD1 (6 bases). V lost 1 base and J lost 2, with 12 bases in between. The germline gives CDR1 LGHNA, CDR2 YNFKEQ. The CDR3 contains 15 residues. CDR3 nucleotide sequence: TGTGCCAGCAGCCAAGGCGAACAGGGACCCTACGAGCAGTACTTC. This encodes CASSQGEQGPYEQYF.

This clonotype occurred a few times. The gene calls are TRBV5-1 and TRBJ2-7; TRBD1 or TRBD2 may be the D gene (5 bases each). V was pared by 4 bases and J by 3 bases, with 17 bases between. The CDR3 has 15 amino acids. Germline CDR1 SGHRS, CDR2 YFSETQ. The chain's CDR3 is CASSPGDQRVYEQYF. The CDR3 DNA sequence: TGCGCCAGCAGCCCCGGGGACCAGCGAGTCTACGAGCAGTACTTC.

The chain uses TRBV28 and TRBJ2-1; 11 positions match TRBD1. The germline CDR1 and CDR2 sequences are MDHEN and SYDVKM. The CDR3 is 16 amino acids. V shed 6 bases and J 8 bases; nucleotides not matched to a gene: 12. The CDR3 sequence: CASSLGQGDPRDEQFF. The DNA of the CDR3 is TGTGCCAGCAGCCTGGGACAGGGGGACCCCAGGGATGAGCAGTTCTTC.

J is TRBJ2-3 and V is TRBV7-2, with D perhaps matching TRBD2 (6 bases). Germline V gene lookup returns CDR1 SGHTA and CDR2 FQGNSA. V dropped 3 bases and J dropped 1 base, with 11 bases sitting between them. The CDR3 is 15 amino acids. CDR3 DNA: TGTGCCAGCAGCTTCGCCGGGGAGGGCACAGATACGCAGTATTTT. It codes for CASSFAGEGTDTQYF.

The chain links TRBV20-1 to TRBJ1-2; 7 nucleotides line up with TRBD1. The V gene's germline CDR1 is DFQATT and CDR2 SNEGSKA (reference sequence). The CDR3 has 16 amino acids. J lost 1 base, V lost 0 bases, and 8 bases had no gene match. The CDR3 region is CSARDPTGRDNYGYTF. The CDR3 nucleotides are TGCAGTGCTAGAGATCCGACAGGGAGGGATAACTATGGCTACACCTTC.

The V call is TRBV6-2 or TRBV6-3, the J call TRBJ2-1; D might be TRBD2 (6 bases). In germline, CDR1 is MNHEY, CDR2 SVGEGT. V was trimmed by 9 bases and J by 5 bases, leaving 11 bases between them. The CDR3 has 12 amino acids. In DNA, the CDR3 is TGTGCCAGTACGGGAGCGAACAATGAGCAGTTCTTC. Encoded protein: CASTGANNEQFF.

This chain links TRBV6-6 with TRBJ1-4, with 9 bases aligning to TRBD1. CDR3 length: 17 residues. Germline-derived CDR1 and CDR2 are MNHNY and SVGAGI (reference sequence). V lost 8 bases to trimming and J lost 7 bases; unmatched junction nucleotides: 17. The CDR3 spells CASDPGQGFVIVEKLFF. CDR3 nucleotide sequence: TGTGCCAGCGATCCGGGACAGGGATTCGTGATAGTTGAAAAACTGTTTTTT.

The rearrangement joins TRBV7-2 to TRBJ2-3, with TRBD1 matching 7 bases. The CDR3 loop spans 17 amino acids. Per germline, CDR1 SGHTA and CDR2 FQGNSA. The junction had 11 bases not matched to a gene; V was cut back by 0 bases and J by 5 bases. CDR3 nucleotide sequence: TGTGCCAGCAGCTTAGCACGGGCAGGGGGACGGGAAGATACGCAGTATTTT. Its translation is CASSLARAGGREDTQYF.

This rearrangement joins TRBV7-2 to TRBJ2-3, with 7 bases lining up with TRBD2. Trimming at V came to 5 bases and at J to 0 bases, leaving 17 bases not matched to a gene. The CDR3 extends over 19 amino acids. The germline V gene encodes CDR1 SGHTA and CDR2 FQGNSA. The DNA for the CDR3 is TGTGCCAGCAGCCCCACTCGGACTGGCGGGGGAGCTAGCACAGATACGCAGTATTTT. Residues: CASSPTRTGGGASTDTQYF.

Many counts were recorded for this clonotype. The CDR3, as DNA: TGCGCCAGCAGCCAGTCCTGGGGTTTGGGCAATCAGCCCCAGCATTTT. Residues: CASSQSWGLGNQPQHF. The V gene is TRBV4-1, the J gene TRBJ1-5; no clear D gene. Trimming pared 3 bases from V and 2 bases from J, leaving 14 bases between. This CDR3 has 16 residues. Germline-derived CDR1 and CDR2 are MGHRA and YSYEKL.

This chain links TRBV5-1 with TRBJ1-2; the match to TRBD1 covers 8 bases. Per the germline V gene, CDR1 is SGHRS and CDR2 is YFSETQ. With 3 bases clipped from V and 2 bases from J, the junction kept 12 bases outside the gene matches. This CDR3 has 17 amino acids. This CDR3 reads CASSSGVDRDRNYGYTF. The CDR3 coding sequence is TGCGCCAGCAGCTCGGGAGTGGACAGGGACCGAAACTATGGCTACACCTTC.

This clonotype appeared many times. V is TRBV7-2 and J is TRBJ2-6, with 9 positions matching TRBD1. Germline V gives CDR1 SGHTA, CDR2 FQGNSA. Trimming at V came to 3 bases and at J to 2 bases, leaving 2 bases not matched to a gene. CDR3 size: 16 residues. For the CDR3, the DNA is TGTGCCAGCAGCTTGACAGGGGGAGCTGGGGCCAACGTCCTGACTTTC. Residues: CASSLTGGAGANVLTF.